This T cell receptor beta chain was obtained from a study of tumor-infiltrating lymphocytes in primary liver carcinoma. Study results and limitations: Overlap in tumor-adjacent and tumor-blood pairs fell below that of tumor region pairs. Bulk unsorted samples prevented comparison of CD4+ and CD8+ repertoires.

Germline CDR1 SGHAT, CDR2 FQNNGV. This CDR3 has 15 amino acids. The ends were cut back, 2 bases at V and 5 bases at J, with 13 bases in the middle. As to this clonotype: Its specificity is unknown.

Priming with a constant-region primer yielded TCR beta cDNA from about 510 ng total RNA. Amplification in three nested multiplex PCR rounds with slightly modified ARM-PCR gave rise to TCR beta libraries. A C-beta reverse primer was combined with TRBV1-TRBV30 forward primers in the first two PCR rounds, and each round had about 10 cycles. From the multiplex PCR reads, TCRdb called clonotypes with MiXCR, one entry per CDR3 protein. Among 300,000 to 400,000 distinct CDR3 sequences listed, approximately 64% were seen once. Blood RNA originated from unsorted whole blood, with germline DNA additionally extracted.

The TCR originated in a man in his forties or fifties with primary liver carcinoma and hepatitis B virus infection. This rearrangement joins TRBV11-2 to TRBJ2-1; possible D gene TRBD1, 5 bases. Sequencing was done on a sample of peripheral blood. For the CDR3, the DNA is TGTGCCAGCAGCTTACCTGGACATGGTAACAATGAGCAGTTCTTC. This codes for CASSLPGHGNNEQFF. Variable domain in full (rest from reference TRBV11-2 and TRBJ2-1): EAGVAQSPRYKIIEKRQSVAFWCNPISGHATLYWYQQILGQGPKLLIQFQNNGVVDDSQLPKDRFSAERLKGVDSTLKIQPAKLEDSAVYLCASSLPGHGNNEQFFGPGTRLTVL.